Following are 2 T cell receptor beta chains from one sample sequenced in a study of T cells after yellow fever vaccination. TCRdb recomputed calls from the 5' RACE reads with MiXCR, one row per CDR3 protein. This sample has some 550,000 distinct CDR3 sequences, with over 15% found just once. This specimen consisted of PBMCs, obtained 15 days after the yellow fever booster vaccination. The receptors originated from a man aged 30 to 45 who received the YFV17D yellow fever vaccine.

The CDR3 loop reads CSARKGGMNTEAFF. The CDR3 DNA sequence: TGCAGTGCTAGAAAGGGCGGTATGAACACTGAAGCTTTCTTT. The chain couples TRBV20-1 to TRBJ1-1; unclear D gene. The V gene lost 2 bases and the J gene lost 0 bases, with 10 bases spanning the gap. The CDR3 sequence is 14 residues long. CDR1 and CDR2 from the germline V gene are DFQATT and SNEGSKA (reference sequence).

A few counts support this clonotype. In DNA, the CDR3 is TGTGCTAGTGGGACACAGCAATACAATGAGCAGTTCTTC. Translation gives CASGTQQYNEQFF. V usage is TRBV12-5 and J usage is TRBJ2-1; D gene ambiguous. This CDR3 spans 13 amino acids. Trimming cost V 6 bases and J 4 bases, with 10 bases left between them. Germline V CDR1 and CDR2: LGHNT, FRNRAP.